Only one count was recorded for the clone carrying this T cell receptor beta chain. Its antigen is as yet unknown. V shed 3 bases and J shed 1 base, with 12 bases lying between them. Germline V gives CDR1 ENHRY, CDR2 SYGVKD. This CDR3 has 15 residues. The assay was immunoSEQ multiplex PCR, and TCRdb's table has in-frame clones only and misses some. The sample lists 95,000 to 150,000 clones, roughly nine tenths occurring once. The data derive from a study of T cell responses to AZD1222 COVID-19 vaccine. Study conclusions and caveats: Unmutated variant regions are reportedly targeted by nearly half of spike-specific TCRs.

This sample comprised peripheral blood, obtained on day 0 of AZD1222 vaccination. The genes are TRBV10-3 and TRBJ1-1; no reliable D call. The TCR sequence derives from an adult in good health. The CDR3 bases are TGTGCCATCAGTGAAAGAGTGTCTACGAACACTGAAGCTTTCTTT. This encodes CAISERVSTNTEAFF.